The 14 T cell receptor beta chains in this list originate from one sample, sequenced in a study of shared clonotypes between healthy human individuals. Clones were sequenced by immunoSEQ multiplex PCR, and TCRdb holds only the in-frame ones, with some missing. Seen here are over a million clones, about 75% observed once, and the top ten hold over 1.3%. Sequenced sample: memory CD4+ T cells sorted from blood. Subset in this sample: CD45RA-negative fraction. Receptors were obtained from a man aged 18 to 29 in good health.

This chain's CDR3 is CASSPMTSGSAGTQYF. As DNA, the CDR3 is TGTGCCAGCAGCCCAATGACTAGCGGGAGCGCAGGTACGCAGTATTTT. The chain employs TRBV9 and TRBJ2-3; 12 bases are a match to TRBD2. The CDR3 has 16 amino acids. Germline-derived CDR1 and CDR2 are SGDLS and YYNGEE. V gave up 4 bases and J gave up 8 bases; unmatched junction bases: 11.

For the CDR3, the DNA is TGTGCCAGCCTCCTAGGGGGGCAAGGAGATACGCAGTATTTT. This translates into CASLLGGQGDTQYF. The V call is TRBV6-6, the J call TRBJ2-3; D may be TRBD1 or TRBD2 (6 bases each). The germline V and J ends were trimmed by 8 bases and 5 bases, with 17 bases remaining between them. Germline CDR1 and CDR2: MNHNY and SVGAGI (reference sequence). The length of the CDR3 is 14 residues.

As for this clone: The same CDR3 also results from other DNA sequences found in this sample. This sequence joins TRBV29-1 and TRBJ2-5, with 8 bases lining up with TRBD2. Germline CDR1 is SQVTM and CDR2 is ANQGSEA. The J segment lost 4 bases and the V segment lost 6 bases, leaving 1 base of the junction unmatched. The CDR3 extends over 11 amino acids. The CDR3 region is CSVRGGETQYF. CDR3 nucleotide sequence: TGCAGCGTACGGGGGGGAGAGACCCAGTACTTC.

Only a few counts were recorded for this clone. The chain employs TRBV6-6 and TRBJ1-6, with 8 bases lining up with TRBD1. The CDR3 contains 14 residues. The V gene end was trimmed by 6 bases and the J gene end by 9 bases; junction bases not matched to a gene: 7. Germline CDR1 and CDR2: MNHNY and SVGAGI (reference sequence). The CDR3 region has the DNA TGTGCCAGCAGCCCCGACAGGGGTTTTTCACCCCTCCACTTT. Amino acids: CASSPDRGFSPLHF.

The chain has TRBV7-9 and TRBJ2-3; 9 bases align to TRBD1. The CDR3 extends over 14 amino acids. Trimming removed 4 bases from V and 4 bases from J; junction bases left unmatched: 3. CDR1 is SEHNR, CDR2 FQNEAQ, per germline (reference sequence). The CDR3 loop reads CASSSQGAADTQYF. CDR3 DNA sequence: TGTGCCAGCAGCTCACAGGGGGCGGCAGATACGCAGTATTTT.

The chain combines TRBV4-1 with TRBJ2-1; 13 bases are shared with TRBD2. The CDR3 extends over 16 amino acids. The V segment lost 4 bases and the J segment 4 bases; nucleotides outside the gene matches: 4. Germline loops: CDR1 MGHRA, CDR2 YSYEKL. The CDR3 loop is CASSLRTSGSYNEQFF. The DNA of the CDR3 is TGCGCCAGCAGCCTCAGGACTAGCGGGAGTTACAATGAGCAGTTCTTC.

The V and J genes are TRBV28 and TRBJ1-6; tentative D call: TRBD1 (6 bases). The CDR3 has 15 amino acids. Per germline, CDR1 MDHEN and CDR2 SYDVKM. Trimming cost V 5 bases and J 9 bases, with 17 bases left between them. The CDR3 DNA is TGTGCCAGCAGTCCGCCTGGGACATTTAGTTCACCCCTCCACTTT. Translating gives CASSPPGTFSSPLHF.

The gene calls are TRBV10-3 and TRBJ1-1, with D possibly being TRBD1 (6 bases). This CDR3 is built from 15 residues. Per the germline V gene, CDR1 is ENHRY and CDR2 is SYGVKD. Trimming cost V 3 bases and J 4 bases, with 15 bases left between them. The CDR3 DNA sequence: TGTGCCATCAGTGAATACCCGACAGGCGGCACTGAAGCTTTCTTT. Translated, it gives CAISEYPTGGTEAFF.

Points on this clone: Other DNA sequences in the sample encode the same CDR3. The rearrangement joins TRBV10-3 to TRBJ1-4; D is ambiguous. Deletions cut 0 bases from V and 7 bases from J, with 3 bases between. This CDR3 comprises 12 residues. Germline CDR1 reads ENHRY; CDR2 reads SYGVKD. The CDR3 loop is CAISESAEKLFF. The DNA for the CDR3 is TGTGCCATCAGTGAGTCCGCTGAAAAACTGTTTTTT.

The V and J genes are TRBV2 and TRBJ1-5; TRBD1 matches at 9 bases. The CDR3 consists of 13 residues. CDR1 is SNHLY and CDR2 is FYNNEI in the germline V gene. V shed 7 bases, J shed 7 bases, and the junction held 5 bases outside the gene matches. The CDR3 sequence: CASKGQGSQPQHF. The CDR3 bases are TGTGCCAGCAAGGGACAGGGCTCGCAGCCCCAGCATTTT.

This sequence joins TRBV30 and TRBJ1-2; D remains unclear. The germline V gene has CDR1 GTSNPN and CDR2 SVGIG (reference sequence). This CDR3 contains 11 residues. V lost 0 bases to trimming and J lost 8 bases, with 7 bases between them. The DNA for the CDR3 is TGTGCCTGGAGTGTTAATGAGGGCTACACCTTC. Amino acids: CAWSVNEGYTF.

This clone was seen once. The chain couples TRBV7-2 to TRBJ1-5, with 8 positions matching TRBD1. Per the germline V gene, CDR1 is SGHTA and CDR2 is FQGNSA. V shed 5 bases and J 3 bases; nucleotides not matched to a gene: 6. This CDR3 contains 15 residues. The CDR3 DNA sequence: TGTGCCAGCAGCCGACAGGGGCTGAACAATCAGCCCCAGCATTTT. Amino acid sequence: CASSRQGLNNQPQHF.

This chain joins TRBV6-1 and TRBJ2-7; TRBD1 aligns across 9 bases. From germline, CDR1 is MNHNS and CDR2 SASEGT. With 4 bases clipped from V and 1 base from J, the junction kept 5 bases outside the gene matches. The length of the CDR3 is 15 residues. CDR3 sequence: CASSVRTGDSYEQYF. The CDR3 DNA reads as TGTGCCAGCAGTGTCAGGACAGGGGATTCCTACGAGCAGTACTTC.

The chain recombines TRBV13 with TRBJ1-6; D may be TRBD1 (5 bases). The ends were cut back, 3 bases at V and 7 bases at J, with 13 bases in the middle. Germline-derived CDR1 and CDR2 are PRHDT and FYEKMQ (reference sequence). The CDR3 length is 15 residues. The CDR3 is CASSFTGAPNSPLHF. The CDR3 DNA sequence: TGTGCCAGCAGCTTCACCGGGGCGCCAAATTCACCCCTCCACTTT.